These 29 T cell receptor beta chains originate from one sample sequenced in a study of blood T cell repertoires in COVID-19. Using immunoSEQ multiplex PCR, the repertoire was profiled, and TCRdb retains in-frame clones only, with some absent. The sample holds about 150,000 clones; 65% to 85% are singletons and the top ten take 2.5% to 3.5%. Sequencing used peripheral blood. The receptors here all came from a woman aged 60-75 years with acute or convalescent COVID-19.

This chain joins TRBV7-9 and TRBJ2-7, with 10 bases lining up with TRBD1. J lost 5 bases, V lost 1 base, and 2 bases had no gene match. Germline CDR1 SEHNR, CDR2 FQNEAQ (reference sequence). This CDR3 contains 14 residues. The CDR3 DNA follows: TGTGCCAGCAGCTTAGGGACAGGGGGTAACGAGCAGTACTTC. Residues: CASSLGTGGNEQYF.

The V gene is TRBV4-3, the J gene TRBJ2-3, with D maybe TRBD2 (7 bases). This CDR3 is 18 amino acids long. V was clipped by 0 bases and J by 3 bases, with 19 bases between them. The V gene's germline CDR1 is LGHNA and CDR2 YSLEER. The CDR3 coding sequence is TGCGCCAGCAGCCAAGAATTATTGGGGGGGGCCCAGACAGATACGCAGTATTTT. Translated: CASSQELLGGAQTDTQYF.

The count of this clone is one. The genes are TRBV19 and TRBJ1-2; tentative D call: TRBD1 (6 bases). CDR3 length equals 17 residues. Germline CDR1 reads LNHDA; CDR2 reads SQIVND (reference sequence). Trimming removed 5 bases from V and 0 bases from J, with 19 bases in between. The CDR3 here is CASSPLGTGQANYGYTF. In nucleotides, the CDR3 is TGTGCCAGTAGTCCCCTGGGTACAGGGCAAGCTAACTATGGCTACACCTTC.

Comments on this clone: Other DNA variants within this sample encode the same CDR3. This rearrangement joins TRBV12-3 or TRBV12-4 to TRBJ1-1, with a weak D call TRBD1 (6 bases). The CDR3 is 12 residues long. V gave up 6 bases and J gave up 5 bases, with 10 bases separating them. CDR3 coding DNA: TGTGCCAGCAGCCGCAGGGGAACTGAAGCTTTCTTT. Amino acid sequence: CASSRRGTEAFF.

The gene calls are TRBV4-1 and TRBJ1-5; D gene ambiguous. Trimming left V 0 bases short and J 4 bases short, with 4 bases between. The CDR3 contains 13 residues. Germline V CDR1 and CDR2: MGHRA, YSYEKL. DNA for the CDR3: TGCGCCAGCAGCCAAGATCCGAATCAGCCCCAGCATTTT. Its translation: CASSQDPNQPQHF.

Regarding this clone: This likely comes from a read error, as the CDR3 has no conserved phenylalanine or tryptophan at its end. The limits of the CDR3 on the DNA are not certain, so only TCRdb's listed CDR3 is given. The CDR3 sequence: CASSLGDRLLHM. The chain couples TRBV12-3 or TRBV12-4 to TRBJ2-7; the listed D gene, TRBD1, was not tested against the DNA. The CDR3 is 12 residues long, counting both termini.

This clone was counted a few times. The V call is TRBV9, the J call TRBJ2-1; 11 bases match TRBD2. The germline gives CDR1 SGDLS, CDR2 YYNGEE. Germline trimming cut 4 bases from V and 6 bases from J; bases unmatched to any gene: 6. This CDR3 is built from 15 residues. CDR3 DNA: TGTGCCAGCAGCTCCTTAGCGGGGGGGCGCAATGAGCAGTTCTTC. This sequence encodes CASSSLAGGRNEQFF. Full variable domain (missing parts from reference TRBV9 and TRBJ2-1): DSGVTQTPKHLITATGQRVTLRCSPRSGDLSVYWYQQSLDQGLQFLIQYYNGEERAKGNILERFSAQQFPDLHSELNLSSLELGDSALYFCASSSLAGGRNEQFFGPGTRLTVL.

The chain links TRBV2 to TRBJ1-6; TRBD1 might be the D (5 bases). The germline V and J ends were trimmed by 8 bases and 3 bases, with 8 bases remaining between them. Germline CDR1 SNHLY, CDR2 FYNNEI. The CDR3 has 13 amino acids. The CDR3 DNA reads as TGTGCCAGCCAGACAGACTATAATTCACCCCTCCACTTT. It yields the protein CASQTDYNSPLHF.

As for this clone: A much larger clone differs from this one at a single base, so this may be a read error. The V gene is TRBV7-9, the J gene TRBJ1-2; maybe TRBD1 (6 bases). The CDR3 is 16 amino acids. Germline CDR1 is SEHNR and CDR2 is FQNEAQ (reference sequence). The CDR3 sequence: CASSPHGGAGLYDYTF. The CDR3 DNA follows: TGTGCCAGCAGCCCGCACGGGGGGGCGGGACTTTATGACTACACCTTC. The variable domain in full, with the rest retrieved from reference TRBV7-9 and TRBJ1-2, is DTGVSQNPRHKITKRGQNVTFRCDPISEHNRLYWYRQTLGQGPEFLTYFQNEAQLEKSRLLSDRFSAERPKGSFSTLEIQRTEQGDSAMYLCASSPHGGAGLYDYTFGSGTRLTVV.

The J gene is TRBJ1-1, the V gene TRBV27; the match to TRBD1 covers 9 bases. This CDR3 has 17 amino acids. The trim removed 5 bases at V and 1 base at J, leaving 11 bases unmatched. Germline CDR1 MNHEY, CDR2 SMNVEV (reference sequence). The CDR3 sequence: CASSRITGGGGNTEAFF. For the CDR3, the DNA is TGTGCCAGCAGTCGAATAACAGGGGGCGGGGGGAACACTGAAGCTTTCTTT.

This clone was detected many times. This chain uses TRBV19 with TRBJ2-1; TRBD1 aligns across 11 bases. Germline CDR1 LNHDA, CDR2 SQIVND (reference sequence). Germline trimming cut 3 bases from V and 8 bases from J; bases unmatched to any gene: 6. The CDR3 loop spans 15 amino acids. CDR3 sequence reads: CASSMDRGRKDEQFF. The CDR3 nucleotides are TGTGCCAGTAGTATGGACAGGGGGCGCAAAGATGAGCAGTTCTTC. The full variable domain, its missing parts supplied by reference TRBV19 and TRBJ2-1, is DGGITQSPKYLFRKEGQNVTLSCEQNLNHDAMYWYRQDPGQGLRLIYYSQIVNDFQKGDIAEGYSVSREKKESFPLTVTSAQKNPTAFYLCASSMDRGRKDEQFFGPGTRLTVL.

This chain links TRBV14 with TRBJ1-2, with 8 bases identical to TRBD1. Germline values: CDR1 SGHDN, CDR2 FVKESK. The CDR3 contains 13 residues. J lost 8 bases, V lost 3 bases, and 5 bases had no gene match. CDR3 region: CASSQDRVAGYTF. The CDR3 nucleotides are TGTGCCAGCAGCCAGGACAGGGTCGCGGGCTACACCTTC. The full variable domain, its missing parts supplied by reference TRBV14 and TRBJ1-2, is EAGVTQFPSHSVIEKGQTVTLRCDPISGHDNLYWYRRVMGKEIKFLLHFVKESKQDESGMPNNRFLAERTGGTYSTLKVQPAELEDSGVYFCASSQDRVAGYTFGSGTRLTVV.

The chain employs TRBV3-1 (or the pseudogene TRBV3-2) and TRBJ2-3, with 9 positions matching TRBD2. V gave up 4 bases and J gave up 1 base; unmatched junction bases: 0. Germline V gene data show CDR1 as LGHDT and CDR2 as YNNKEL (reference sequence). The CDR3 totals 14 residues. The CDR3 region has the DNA TGTGCCAGCAGCCGCGGGGGGGGCACAGATACGCAGTATTTT. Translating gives CASSRGGGTDTQYF.

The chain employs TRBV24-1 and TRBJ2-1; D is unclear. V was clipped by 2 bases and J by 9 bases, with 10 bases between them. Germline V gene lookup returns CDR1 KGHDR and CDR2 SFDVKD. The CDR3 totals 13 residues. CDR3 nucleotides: TGTGCCACCAGTGATTCGGCAGGCCCTGAGCAGTTCTTC. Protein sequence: CATSDSAGPEQFF.

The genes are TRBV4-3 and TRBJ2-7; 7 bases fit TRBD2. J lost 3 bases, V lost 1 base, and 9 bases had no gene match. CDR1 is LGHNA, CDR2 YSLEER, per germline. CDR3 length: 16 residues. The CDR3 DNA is TGCGCCAGCAGCCAAGGGGAGCGGGGATCTATCTACGAGCAGTACTTC. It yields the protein CASSQGERGSIYEQYF.

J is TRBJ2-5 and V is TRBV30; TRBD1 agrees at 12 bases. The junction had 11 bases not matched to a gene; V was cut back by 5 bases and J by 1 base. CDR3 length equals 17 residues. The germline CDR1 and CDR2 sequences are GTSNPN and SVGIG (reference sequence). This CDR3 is CAWGAWGTGGPQETQYF. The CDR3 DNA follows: TGTGCCTGGGGGGCCTGGGGGACAGGGGGCCCCCAAGAGACCCAGTACTTC.

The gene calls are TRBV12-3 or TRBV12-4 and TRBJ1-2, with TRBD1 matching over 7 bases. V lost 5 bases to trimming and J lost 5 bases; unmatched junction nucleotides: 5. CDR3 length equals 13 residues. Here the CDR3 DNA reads TGTGCCAGCAGTCTCTGGACAGGATATGGCTACACCTTC. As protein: CASSLWTGYGYTF.

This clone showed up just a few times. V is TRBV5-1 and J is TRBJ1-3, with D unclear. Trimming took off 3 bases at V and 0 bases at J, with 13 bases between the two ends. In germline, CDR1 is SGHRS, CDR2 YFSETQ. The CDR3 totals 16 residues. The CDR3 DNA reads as TGCGCCAGCAGCTATCGAGAGACAAGCTCTGGAAACACCATATATTTT. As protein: CASSYRETSSGNTIYF. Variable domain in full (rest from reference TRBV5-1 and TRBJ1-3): KAGVTQTPRYLIKTRGQQVTLSCSPISGHRSVSWYQQTPGQGLQFLFEYFSETQRNKGNFPGRFSGRQFSNSRSEMNVSTLELGDSALYLCASSYRETSSGNTIYFGEGSWLTVV.

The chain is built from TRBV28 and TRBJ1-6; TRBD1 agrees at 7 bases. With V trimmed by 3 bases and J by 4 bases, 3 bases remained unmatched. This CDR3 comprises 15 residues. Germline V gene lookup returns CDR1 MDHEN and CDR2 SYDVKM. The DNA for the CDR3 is TGTGCCAGCAGTTTTCCGGGACAGTATAATTCACCCCTCCACTTT. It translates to CASSFPGQYNSPLHF.

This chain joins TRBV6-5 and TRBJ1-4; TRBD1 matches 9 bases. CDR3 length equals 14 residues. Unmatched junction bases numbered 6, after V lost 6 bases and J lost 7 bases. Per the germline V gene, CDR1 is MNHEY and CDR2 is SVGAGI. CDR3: CASRQQGAFEKLFF. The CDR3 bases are TGTGCCAGCAGACAACAGGGGGCATTTGAAAAACTGTTTTTT.

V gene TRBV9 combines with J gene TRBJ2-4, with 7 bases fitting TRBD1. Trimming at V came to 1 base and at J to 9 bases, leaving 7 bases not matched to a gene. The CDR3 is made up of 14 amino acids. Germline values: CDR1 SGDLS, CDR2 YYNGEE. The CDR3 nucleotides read TGTGCCAGCAGCGTACAACAGGGGAATACCATTCAGTACTTC. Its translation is CASSVQQGNTIQYF.

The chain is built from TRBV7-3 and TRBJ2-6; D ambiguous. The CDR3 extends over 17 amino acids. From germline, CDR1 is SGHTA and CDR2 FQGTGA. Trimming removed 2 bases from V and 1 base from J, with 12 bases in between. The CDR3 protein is CASSLGGTRSGANVLTF. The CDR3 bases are TGTGCCAGCAGCTTAGGCGGCACGCGATCTGGGGCCAACGTCCTGACTTTC.

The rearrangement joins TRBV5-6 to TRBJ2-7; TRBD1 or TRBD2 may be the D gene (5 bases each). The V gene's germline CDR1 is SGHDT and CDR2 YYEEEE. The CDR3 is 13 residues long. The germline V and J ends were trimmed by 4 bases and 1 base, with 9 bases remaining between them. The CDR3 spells CASSLGESYEQYF. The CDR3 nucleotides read TGTGCCAGCAGCCTGGGGGAGTCCTACGAGCAGTACTTC.

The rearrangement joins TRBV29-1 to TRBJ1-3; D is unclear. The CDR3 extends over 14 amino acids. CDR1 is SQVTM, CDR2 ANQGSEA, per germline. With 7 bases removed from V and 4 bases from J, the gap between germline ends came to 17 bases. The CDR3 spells CSALTQLAGNTIYF. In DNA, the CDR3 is TGCAGCGCTTTAACACAGTTAGCGGGAAACACCATATATTTT.

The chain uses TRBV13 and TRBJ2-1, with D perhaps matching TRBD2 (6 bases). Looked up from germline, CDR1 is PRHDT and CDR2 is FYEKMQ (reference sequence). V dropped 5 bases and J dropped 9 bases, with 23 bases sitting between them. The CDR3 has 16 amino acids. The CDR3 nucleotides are TGTGCCAGCAGCCCACTTCAGGCGGGGAAGAACGGTGAGCAGTTCTTC. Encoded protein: CASSPLQAGKNGEQFF.

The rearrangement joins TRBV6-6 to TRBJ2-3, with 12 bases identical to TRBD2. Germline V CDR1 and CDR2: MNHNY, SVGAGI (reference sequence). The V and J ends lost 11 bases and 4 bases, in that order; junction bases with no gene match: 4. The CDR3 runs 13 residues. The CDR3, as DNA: TGTGCCGTGACTAGCGGGGGTCCAGATACGCAGTATTTT. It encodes CAVTSGGPDTQYF.

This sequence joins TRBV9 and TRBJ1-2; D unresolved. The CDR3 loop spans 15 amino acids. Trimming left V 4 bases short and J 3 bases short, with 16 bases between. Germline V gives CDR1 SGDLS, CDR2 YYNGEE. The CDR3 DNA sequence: TGTGCCAGCAGCCCCGGGAAGGGCCAATACTATGGCTACACCTTC. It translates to CASSPGKGQYYGYTF.

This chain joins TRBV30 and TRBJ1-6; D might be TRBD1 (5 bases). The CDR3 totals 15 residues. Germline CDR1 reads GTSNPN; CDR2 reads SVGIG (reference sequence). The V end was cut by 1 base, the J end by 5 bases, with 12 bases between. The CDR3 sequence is CAWSAPGWDNSPLHF. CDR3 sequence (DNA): TGTGCCTGGAGTGCGCCAGGGTGGGATAATTCACCCCTCCACTTT.

This CDR3 is CASSWTSGQETQYF. The CDR3 DNA reads as TGTGCCAGCAGCTGGACTAGCGGACAAGAGACCCAGTACTTC. V gene TRBV7-9 combines with J gene TRBJ2-5, with 10 bases that match TRBD2. V lost 4 bases to trimming and J lost 2 bases; unmatched junction nucleotides: 1. This CDR3 has 14 residues. Germline V gene sequence: CDR1 SEHNR, CDR2 FQNEAQ (reference sequence).